One sample yielded the 7 T cell receptor beta chains listed below, sequenced in a study of blood T cell repertoires in COVID-19 (dated by TCRdb to the early 2020s). Libraries were made using the immunoSEQ multiplex PCR assay. In its TCRdb copy, this immuneACCESS table keeps in-frame sequences only and misses some clones. Where compared with another copy, unresolved V genes explain less than half of these, and the others have no known cause. This sample holds around 80,000 clones; roughly 80% were observed only once. The ten biggest clones cover approximately 12% of the sample. What was sequenced was peripheral blood. Every receptor here comes from a man older than 75 with acute or convalescent COVID-19.

The V and J genes are TRBV5-1 and TRBJ2-7; a weak D match, TRBD1 (6 bases). The germline CDR1 and CDR2 sequences are SGHRS and YFSETQ. Trimming stripped 6 bases from V and 3 bases from J, with 16 bases between. The CDR3 sequence is 14 residues long. CDR3 in DNA: TGCGCCAGCATGAGGACGCAGGACAGCTACGAGCAGTACTTC. Translated, it gives CASMRTQDSYEQYF. The full variable domain, with the rest looked up from reference TRBV5-1 and TRBJ2-7, is KAGVTQTPRYLIKTRGQQVTLSCSPISGHRSVSWYQQTPGQGLQFLFEYFSETQRNKGNFPGRFSGRQFSNSRSEMNVSTLELGDSALYLCASMRTQDSYEQYFGPGTRLTVT.

This chain links TRBV7-3 with TRBJ2-3, with 8 nucleotides matching TRBD2. Germline trimming cut 5 bases from V and 3 bases from J; bases unmatched to any gene: 4. The CDR3 has 14 residues. Germline assignment: CDR1 SGHTA and CDR2 FQGTGA. This CDR3 reads CASSPGLATDTQYF. DNA of the CDR3: TGTGCCAGCAGCCCAGGACTAGCTACAGATACGCAGTATTTT.

The chain links TRBV4-1 to TRBJ1-3, with D unresolved. V lost 0 bases and J lost 5, with 5 bases in between. This CDR3 region has 13 residues. Germline V lookup: CDR1 MGHRA, CDR2 YSYEKL. CDR3: CASSQDIRNTIYF. The CDR3 DNA follows: TGCGCCAGCAGCCAAGATATAAGAAACACCATATATTTT.

This rearrangement joins TRBV18 to TRBJ2-1; 7 nucleotides match TRBD1. The germline V gene encodes CDR1 KGHSH and CDR2 LQKENI. The CDR3 is 13 residues long. Losses at the gene ends were 6 bases for V and 4 bases for J; bases not matched to a gene: 3. In DNA, the CDR3 is TGTGCCAGCTCCGGGACAGTATACAATGAGCAGTTCTTC. Translation: CASSGTVYNEQFF.

The V call is TRBV27, the J call TRBJ1-5; tentatively, D is TRBD1 (5 bases). Germline V lookup: CDR1 MNHEY, CDR2 SMNVEV (reference sequence). The CDR3 contains 15 residues. V dropped 5 bases and J dropped 2 bases, with 13 bases sitting between them. This CDR3 reads CASSPKQGRNQPQHF. CDR3 in DNA: TGTGCCAGCAGTCCAAAGCAGGGTCGCAATCAGCCCCAGCATTTT.

The chain combines TRBV4-2 with TRBJ1-3, with TRBD1 matching 7 bases. The CDR3 extends over 17 amino acids. Trimming at V came to 1 base and at J to 2 bases, leaving 8 bases not matched to a gene. Per germline, CDR1 LGHNA and CDR2 YNFKEQ. CDR3 nucleotides: TGTGCCAGCAGCCAAGGCGGCGGGCAGGGGGCTGGAAACACCATATATTTT. Its protein is CASSQGGGQGAGNTIYF.

The V and J genes are TRBV7-9 and TRBJ2-5; tentatively, D is TRBD1 (6 bases). Germline CDR1 reads SEHNR; CDR2 reads FQNEAQ (reference sequence). V gave up 8 bases and J gave up 5 bases, with 15 bases separating them. This CDR3 spans 13 amino acids. For the CDR3, the DNA is TGTGCCAGCGGTTTCAGGGGCGCGGAGACCCAGTACTTC. Protein product: CASGFRGAETQYF.